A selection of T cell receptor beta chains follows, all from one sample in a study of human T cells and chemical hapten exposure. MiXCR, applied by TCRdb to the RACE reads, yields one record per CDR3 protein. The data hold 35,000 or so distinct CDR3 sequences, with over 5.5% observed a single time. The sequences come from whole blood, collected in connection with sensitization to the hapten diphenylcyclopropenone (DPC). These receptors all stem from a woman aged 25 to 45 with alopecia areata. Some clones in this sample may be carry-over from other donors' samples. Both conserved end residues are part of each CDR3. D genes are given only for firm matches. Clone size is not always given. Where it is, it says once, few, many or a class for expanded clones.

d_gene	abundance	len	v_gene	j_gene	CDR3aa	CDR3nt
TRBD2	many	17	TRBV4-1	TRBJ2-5	CASSQVWGGVDQETQYF	TGCGCCAGCAGCCAAGTATGGGGGGGGGTCGATCAAGAGACCCAGTACTTC
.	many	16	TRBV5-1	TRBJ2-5	CASSLNPGTWQETQYF	TGCGCCAGCAGCTTGAATCCCGGGACTTGGCAAGAGACCCAGTACTTC
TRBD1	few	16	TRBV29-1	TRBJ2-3	CSGSDTGTGSTDPQYF	TGCAGCGGGTCAGATACCGGGACAGGGTCCACAGATCCGCAGTATTTT
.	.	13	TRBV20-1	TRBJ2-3	CSAWDTITDTQYF	TGCAGTGCATGGGACACCATCACAGATACGCAGTATTTT
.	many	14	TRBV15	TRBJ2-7	CATSRVGQGHEQYF	TGTGCCACCAGCAGAGTGGGCCAGGGCCACGAGCAGTACTTC
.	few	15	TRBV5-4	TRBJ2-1	CASSLVAVGYNEQFF	TGTGCCAGCAGCTTGGTGGCAGTTGGTTACAATGAGCAGTTCTTC
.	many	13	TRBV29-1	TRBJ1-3	CSVRRDGGNTIYF	TGCAGCGTTCGCCGGGACGGAGGAAACACCATATATTTT
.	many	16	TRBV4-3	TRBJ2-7	CASSQDIAQKLGEQYF	TGCGCCAGCAGCCAAGATATTGCCCAAAAATTGGGGGAGCAGTACTTC
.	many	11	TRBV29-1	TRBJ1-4	CSVVSAGELFF	TGCAGCGTTGTTTCAGCCGGGGAACTGTTTTTT
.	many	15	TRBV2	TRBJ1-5	CASKVAPRGNQPQHF	TGTGCCAGCAAGGTGGCTCCAAGGGGCAATCAGCCCCAGCATTTT
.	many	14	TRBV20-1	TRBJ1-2	CSARPEGKNYGYTF	TGCAGTGCTCGACCAGAGGGGAAGAACTATGGCTACACCTTC
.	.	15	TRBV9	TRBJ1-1	CASSVDGGQNTEAFF	TGTGCCAGCAGCGTAGACGGGGGTCAGAACACTGAAGCTTTCTTT
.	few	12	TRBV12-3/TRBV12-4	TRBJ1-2	CASSLGHEGYTF	TGTGCCAGCAGTTTAGGCCATGAGGGCTACACCTTC
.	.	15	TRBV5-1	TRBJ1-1	CASSSQGGPGTEAFF	TGCGCCAGCAGCTCCCAAGGGGGTCCGGGCACTGAAGCTTTCTTT
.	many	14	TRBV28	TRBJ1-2	CASRVQGPFGGYTF	TGTGCCAGCAGAGTTCAGGGTCCCTTTGGCGGCTACACCTTC
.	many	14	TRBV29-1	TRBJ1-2	CSVPPPHSPYGYTF	TGCAGCGTCCCCCCCCCACATTCCCCCTATGGCTACACCTTC
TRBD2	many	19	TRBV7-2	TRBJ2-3	CASRVGPRLAGGITDTQYF	TGTGCCAGCAGAGTCGGGCCCCGACTAGCGGGGGGGATCACAGATACGCAGTATTTT
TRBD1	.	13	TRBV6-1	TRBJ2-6	CARGDRGLGVLTF	TGTGCCAGGGGGGACAGGGGGCTCGGCGTCCTGACTTTC
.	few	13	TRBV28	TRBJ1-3	CASNQGGGNTIYF	TGTGCCAGCAACCAGGGAGGTGGAAACACCATATATTTT
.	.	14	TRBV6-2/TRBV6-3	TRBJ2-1	CASSYSSTLNEQFF	TGTGCCAGCAGTTACTCGAGTACCTTGAATGAGCAGTTCTTC
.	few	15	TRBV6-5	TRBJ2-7	CASSYRSGGSYEQYF	TGTGCCAGCAGTTACCGTTCTGGGGGGTCCTACGAGCAGTACTTC
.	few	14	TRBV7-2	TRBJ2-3	CASSLGHSTDTQYF	TGTGCCAGCAGCTTGGGACACAGCACAGATACGCAGTATTTT
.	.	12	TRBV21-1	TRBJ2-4	CASSLQGCIQYF	TGTGCCAGCAGCTTACAGGGTTGCATTCAGTACTTC
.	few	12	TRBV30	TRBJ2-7	CAWSAGRSEQYF	TGTGCCTGGAGTGCGGGACGGTCCGAGCAGTACTTC
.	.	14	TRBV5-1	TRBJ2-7	CASRLDGYGGEQYF	TGCGCCAGCAGACTAGACGGGTACGGAGGTGAGCAGTACTTC
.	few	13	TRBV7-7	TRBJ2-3	CASSSPPADTQYF	TGTGCCAGCAGCTCCCCCCCGGCAGATACGCAGTATTTT
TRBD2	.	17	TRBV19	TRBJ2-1	CASSISGRASGLIEQFF	TGTGCCAGTAGTATTAGTGGGCGGGCTAGCGGTTTGATTGAGCAGTTCTTC
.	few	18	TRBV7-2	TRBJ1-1	CASSLDAFSGHPLPEAFF	TGTGCCAGCAGCTTAGACGCGTTTTCGGGACACCCCTTGCCTGAAGCTTTCTTT
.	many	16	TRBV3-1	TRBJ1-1	CASSQGAVRPNTEAFF	TGTGCCAGCAGCCAAGGGGCGGTGCGGCCGAACACTGAAGCTTTCTTT
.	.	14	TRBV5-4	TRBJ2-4	CASSLVNGPNIQYF	TGTGCCAGCAGCTTGGTCAACGGACCAAACATTCAGTACTTC
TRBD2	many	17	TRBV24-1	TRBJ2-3	CATSPGLAGDPTDTQYF	TGTGCCACCAGCCCGGGACTAGCGGGGGATCCCACAGATACGCAGTATTTT
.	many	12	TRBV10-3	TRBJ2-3	CATGGSTDTQYF	TGTGCCACGGGTGGAAGCACAGATACGCAGTATTTT
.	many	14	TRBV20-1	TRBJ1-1	CSARDTGLGTEAFF	TGCAGTGCTAGAGATACCGGACTGGGAACTGAAGCTTTCTTT
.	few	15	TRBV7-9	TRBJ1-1	CASSPKVSSGTEAFF	TGTGCCAGCAGCCCCAAGGTCAGCTCCGGCACTGAAGCTTTCTTT
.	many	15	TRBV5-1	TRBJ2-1	CASSSSPGQYNEQFF	TGCGCCAGCAGCTCCAGCCCAGGACAGTACAATGAGCAGTTCTTC
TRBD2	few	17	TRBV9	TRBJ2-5	CASSERAGAFSQETQYF	TGTGCCAGCAGCGAGCGAGCGGGGGCGTTCAGTCAAGAGACCCAGTACTTC
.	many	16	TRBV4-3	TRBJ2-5	CASSQGRTVIQETQYF	TGCGCCAGCAGCCAAGGTCGGACAGTAATACAAGAGACCCAGTACTTC
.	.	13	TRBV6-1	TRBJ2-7	CASSDRPPYEQYF	TGTGCCAGCAGTGATCGTCCCCCCTACGAGCAGTACTTC
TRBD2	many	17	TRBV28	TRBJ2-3	CASSAGGIKTSTDTQYF	TGTGCCAGCAGTGCGGGGGGGATTAAGACTAGCACAGATACGCAGTATTTT
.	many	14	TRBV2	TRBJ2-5	CASEALGHRETQYF	TGTGCCAGCGAGGCTCTAGGACACAGAGAGACCCAGTACTTC
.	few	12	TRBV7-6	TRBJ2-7	CASSLRRDEQYF	TGTGCCAGCAGCTTAAGGAGGGACGAGCAGTACTTC
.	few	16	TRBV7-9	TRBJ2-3	CASSLGAGESPDTQYF	TGTGCCAGCAGCTTAGGAGCAGGGGAGTCTCCAGATACGCAGTATTTT
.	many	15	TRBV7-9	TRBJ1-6	CASSWAGFYNSPLHF	TGTGCCAGCAGCTGGGCAGGGTTTTATAATTCACCCCTCCACTTT
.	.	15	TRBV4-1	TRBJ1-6	CASSQDAQANSPLHF	TGCGCCAGCAGCCAAGACGCGCAGGCTAATTCACCCCTCCACTTT
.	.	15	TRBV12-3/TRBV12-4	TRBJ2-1	CASRPGPSPYNEQFF	TGTGCCAGCAGGCCCGGGCCAAGCCCCTACAATGAGCAGTTCTTC
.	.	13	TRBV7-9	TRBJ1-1	CASSLERNTEAFF	TGTGCCAGCAGCTTAGAGAGGAACACTGAAGCTTTCTTT
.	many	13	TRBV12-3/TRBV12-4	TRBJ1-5	CASSWSGNQPQHF	TGTGCCAGCAGTTGGTCAGGCAATCAGCCCCAGCATTTT